This T cell receptor beta chain is drawn from a study of T cell repertoires in cytomegalovirus infection. In the study overall: Selected CMV epitopes included recently identified HLA-C-restricted ones as well as well-studied HLA-B-restricted ones. Based on public TCR beta signatures, there were indications of CMV infection and of a matching HLA type.

Of note for this clonotype: Its antigen remains unidentified.

General study results and limits: CMV-specific TCR beta clonotypes restricted by HLA-C were the ones dominating the ex vivo response.

Per germline, CDR1 ENHRY and CDR2 SYGVKD. The CDR3 is 13 amino acids. The V and J ends lost 3 bases and 5 bases respectively, with 11 bases between them. In TCRdb, the reads were re-called with MiXCR into one record per CDR3 protein. Of about 900,000 distinct CDR3 sequences detected, around 30% appear once; the ten largest clones hold roughly an eighth. This clonotype was obtained from a human donor in good health (CMV status not recorded). Some clones in this sample may be carry-over from other donors' samples. This sequence joins TRBV10-3 and TRBJ2-7; the D gene is possibly TRBD1 (6 bases). The sequences come from cultured CD8+ T cells from PBMCs, collected from culture after CMV antigen stimulation. The CDR3 nucleotides read TGTGCCATCAGTGAACCCAACAGGGACGAGCAGTACTTC. Amino acids: CAISEPNRDEQYF.